The clone carrying this TCR beta chain was detected many times. TCR beta CDR3 region amplification was performed from RNA transcripts. The HTBI primer set was used in a first-round RT-PCR of the TCR CDR3. MiXCR, applied by TCRdb to the multiplex PCR reads, yields one record per CDR3 protein. This sample has a few hundred thousand distinct CDR3 sequences; around an eighth occur once, and the top ten carry less than 25%. Per the germline V gene, CDR1 is SNHLY and CDR2 is FYNNEI. With V trimmed by 3 bases and J by 0 bases, 12 bases remained unmatched. This CDR3 comprises 18 residues. The sample originates from a study of T cells in Graves' hyperthyroidism and ophthalmopathy. Source material for PBMCs was about 10 ml fresh peripheral blood.

Sequencing input: blood. This receptor was identified in a man aged 25-45 years with Graves' hyperthyroidism that later progressed to Graves' ophthalmopathy. The J gene is TRBJ2-3, the V gene TRBV2, with 7 nucleotides matching TRBD2. In DNA form, the CDR3 reads TGTGCCAGCAGTGATCCATGGGTAGCGGGTCCTAGCACAGATACGCAGTATTTT. This translates into CASSDPWVAGPSTDTQYF.